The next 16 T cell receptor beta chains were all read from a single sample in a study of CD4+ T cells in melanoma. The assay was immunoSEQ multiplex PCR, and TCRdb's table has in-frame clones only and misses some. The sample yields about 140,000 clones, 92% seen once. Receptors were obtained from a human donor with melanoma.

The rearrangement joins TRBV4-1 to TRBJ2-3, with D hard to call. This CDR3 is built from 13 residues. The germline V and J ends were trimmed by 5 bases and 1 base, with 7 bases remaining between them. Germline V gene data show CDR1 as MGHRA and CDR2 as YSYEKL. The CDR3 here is CASSFPGTDTQYF. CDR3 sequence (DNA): TGCGCCAGCAGCTTCCCCGGCACAGATACGCAGTATTTT.

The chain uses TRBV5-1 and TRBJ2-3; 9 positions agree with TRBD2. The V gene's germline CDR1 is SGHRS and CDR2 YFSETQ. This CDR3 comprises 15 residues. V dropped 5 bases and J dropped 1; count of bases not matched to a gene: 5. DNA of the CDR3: TGCGCCAGCAGTTTCGTAGCGGGGGGCACAGATACGCAGTATTTT. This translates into CASSFVAGGTDTQYF.

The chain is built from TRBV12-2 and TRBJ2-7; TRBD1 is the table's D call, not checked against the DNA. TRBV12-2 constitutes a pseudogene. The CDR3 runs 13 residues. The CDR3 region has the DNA TGTCCTCGACCGGGACATAGGGGCTACGAGCAGTACTTC. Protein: CPRPGHRGYEQYF.

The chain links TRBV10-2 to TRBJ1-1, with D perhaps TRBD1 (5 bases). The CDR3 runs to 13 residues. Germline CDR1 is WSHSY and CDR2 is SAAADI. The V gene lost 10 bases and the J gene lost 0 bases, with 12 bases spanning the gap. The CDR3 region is CATVDIMNTEAFF. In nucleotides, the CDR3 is TGCGCCACCGTGGACATCATGAACACTGAAGCTTTCTTT.

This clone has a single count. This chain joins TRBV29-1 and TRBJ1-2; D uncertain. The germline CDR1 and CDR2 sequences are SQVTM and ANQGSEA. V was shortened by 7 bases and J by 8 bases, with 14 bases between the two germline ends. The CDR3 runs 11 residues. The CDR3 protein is CSGVHPKGYTF. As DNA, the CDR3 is TGCAGCGGGGTTCACCCAAAAGGCTACACCTTC.

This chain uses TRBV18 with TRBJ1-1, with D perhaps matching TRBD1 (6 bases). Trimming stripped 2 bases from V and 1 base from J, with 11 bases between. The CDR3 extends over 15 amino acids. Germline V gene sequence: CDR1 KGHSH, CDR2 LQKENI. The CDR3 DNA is TGTGCCAGCTCACCAGGACAGCCCGGGAACACTGAAGCTTTCTTT. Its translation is CASSPGQPGNTEAFF.

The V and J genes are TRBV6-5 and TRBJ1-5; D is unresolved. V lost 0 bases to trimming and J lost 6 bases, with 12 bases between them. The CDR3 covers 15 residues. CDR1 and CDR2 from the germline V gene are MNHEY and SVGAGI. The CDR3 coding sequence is TGTGCCAGCAGTTACTCGTCATCCGCGAGTCAGCCCCAGCATTTT. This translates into CASSYSSSASQPQHF.

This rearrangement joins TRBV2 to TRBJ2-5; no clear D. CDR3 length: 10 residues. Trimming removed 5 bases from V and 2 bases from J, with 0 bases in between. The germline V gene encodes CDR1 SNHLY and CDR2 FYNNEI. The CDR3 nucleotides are TGTGCCAGCAGTCAAGAGACCCAGTACTTC. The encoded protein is CASSQETQYF. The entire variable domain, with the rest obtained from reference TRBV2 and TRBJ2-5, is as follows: EPEVTQTPSHQVTQMGQEVILRCVPISNHLYFYWYRQILGQKVEFLVSFYNNEISEKSEIFDDQFSVERPDGSNFTLKIRSTKLEDSAMYFCASSQETQYFGPGTRLLVL.

CDR3 bases: TGCGCCAGCAGCGCGAGCGGGGGAACCTACGAGCAGTACTTC. The encoded protein is CASSASGGTYEQYF. This chain uses TRBV5-1 with TRBJ2-7, with 8 bases lining up with TRBD2. The ends lost 4 bases at V and 2 bases at J; junction bases unmatched: 5. Germline V gene lookup returns CDR1 SGHRS and CDR2 YFSETQ. The length of the CDR3 is 14 residues.

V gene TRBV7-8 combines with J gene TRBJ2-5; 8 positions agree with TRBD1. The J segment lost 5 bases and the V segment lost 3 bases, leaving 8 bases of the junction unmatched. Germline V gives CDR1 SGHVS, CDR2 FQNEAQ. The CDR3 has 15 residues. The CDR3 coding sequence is TGTGCCAGCAGCTTCGCGACAGGGGTACTCGAGACCCAGTACTTC. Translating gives CASSFATGVLETQYF. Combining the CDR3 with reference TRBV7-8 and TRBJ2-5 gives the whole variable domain GAGVSQSPRYKVAKRGQDVALRCDPISGHVSLFWYQQALGQGPEFLTYFQNEAQLDKSGLPSDRFFAERPEGSVSTLKIQRTQQEDSAVYLCASSFATGVLETQYFGPGTRLLVL.

CDR3 amino acids: CASSEGWGDEETQYF. CDR3 bases: TGTGCCAGCAGTGAAGGTTGGGGTGATGAGGAGACCCAGTACTTC. The chain uses TRBV6-1 and TRBJ2-5; D call uncertain. Per the germline V gene, CDR1 is MNHNS and CDR2 is SASEGT. Trimming shortened V by 1 base and J by 5 bases, and 14 bases separated the two germline ends. The CDR3 is 15 amino acids.

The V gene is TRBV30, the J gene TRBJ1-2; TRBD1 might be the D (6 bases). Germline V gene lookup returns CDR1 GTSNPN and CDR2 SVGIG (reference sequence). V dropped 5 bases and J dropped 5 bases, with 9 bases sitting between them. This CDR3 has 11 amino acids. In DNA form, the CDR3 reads TGTGCCTGGCTAACAGGGTATGGCTACACCTTC. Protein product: CAWLTGYGYTF.

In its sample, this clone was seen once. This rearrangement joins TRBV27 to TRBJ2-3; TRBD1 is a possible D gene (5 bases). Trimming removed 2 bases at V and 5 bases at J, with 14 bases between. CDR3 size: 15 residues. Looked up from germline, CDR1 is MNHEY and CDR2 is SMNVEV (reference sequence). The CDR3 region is CASSLGAQRGDTQYF. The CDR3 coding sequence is TGTGCCAGCAGTTTAGGGGCCCAACGCGGAGATACGCAGTATTTT.

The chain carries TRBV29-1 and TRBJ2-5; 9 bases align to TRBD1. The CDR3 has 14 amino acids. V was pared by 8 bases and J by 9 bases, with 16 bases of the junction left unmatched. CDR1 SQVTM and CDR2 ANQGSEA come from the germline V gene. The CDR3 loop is CSSRIGTGPGAQYF. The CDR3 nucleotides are TGCAGCTCCCGGATAGGGACAGGGCCAGGGGCCCAGTACTTC.

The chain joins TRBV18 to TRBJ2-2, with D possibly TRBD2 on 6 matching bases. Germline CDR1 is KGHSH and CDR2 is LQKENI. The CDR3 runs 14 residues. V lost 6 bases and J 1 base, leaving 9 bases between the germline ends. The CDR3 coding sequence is TGTGCCAGCTCGGCGGGACTGAACACCGGGGAGCTGTTTTTT. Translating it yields CASSAGLNTGELFF. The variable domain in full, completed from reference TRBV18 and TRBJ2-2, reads NAGVMQNPRHLVRRRGQEARLRCSPMKGHSHVYWYRQLPEEGLKFMVYLQKENIIDESGMPKERFSAEFPKEGPSILRIQQVVRGDSAAYFCASSAGLNTGELFFGEGSRLTVL.

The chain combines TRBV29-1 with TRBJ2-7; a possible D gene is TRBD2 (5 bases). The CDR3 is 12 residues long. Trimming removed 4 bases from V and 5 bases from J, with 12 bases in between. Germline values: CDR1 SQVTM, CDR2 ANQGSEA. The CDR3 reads CSVGRRNDEQYF. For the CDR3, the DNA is TGCAGCGTTGGGAGGAGAAATGACGAGCAGTACTTC.